One T cell receptor beta chain is described in this entry. In the original processing: Scientists estimated how many nucleated cells there were by amplifying reference gene primers. The method was immunoSEQ multiplex PCR; TCRdb's version includes in-frame clones alone and lacks a portion of them. Clone size and the V and J calls come from that table; the DNA yielded D and trimming. The sample lists fewer than 200,000 clones; 80% to 95% were seen once. The sample comes from a study of blood T cell repertoires in COVID-19. Across the whole study: From the United States, Italy and Spain came samples of acute and convalescent COVID-19.

The V and J ends lost 8 bases and 7 bases, in that order; junction bases with no gene match: 7. This CDR3 spans 13 amino acids. CDR1 is MDHEN and CDR2 is SYDVKM in the germline V gene. The TCR sequence derives from a woman between 45 and 65 years old with acute or convalescent COVID-19. V is TRBV28 and J is TRBJ2-1, with 8 bases aligning to TRBD1. The sequenced material came from peripheral blood. In nucleotides, the CDR3 is TGTGCCAGCGGACAGGGAAGTCTAAATGAGCAGTTCTTC. Its protein is CASGQGSLNEQFF.